Each of the 8 T cell receptor beta chains below was sequenced from the same sample in a study of spatial heterogeneity in lung cancer. Time point defined: sample taken at primary tumor resection. In each case, whole RNA from tumor, nontumor lung or frozen PBMC was sequenced unsorted. TCRdb re-called the 5' RACE reads with MiXCR, one entry per CDR3 protein. This table has 7,500 to 8,000 distinct CDR3 sequences, roughly 8.6% appearing once. Sequencing was performed on PBMCs, taken at surgery. The receptors here all came from a male donor with early-stage non-small cell lung cancer.

There are many counts of this clonotype. This beta chain represents an off-target read in a library built for alpha chains; its size is of limited meaning. This rearrangement joins TRBV20-1 to TRBJ2-7, with no clear D. With 4 bases removed from V and 0 bases from J, the gap between germline ends came to 10 bases. CDR1 DFQATT and CDR2 SNEGSKA come from the germline V gene (reference sequence). CDR3 size: 13 residues. DNA of the CDR3: TGCAGTGCTAAGGACCGCAGCTCCTACGAGCAGTACTTC. It is translated as CSAKDRSSYEQYF.

The sample holds many counts of this clonotype. This beta chain was picked up by a library intended for alpha chains and is off target, so its count carries little meaning. This chain uses TRBV12-3 or TRBV12-4 with TRBJ1-2, with TRBD1 matching over 9 bases. CDR3 length equals 15 residues. After removal of 5 bases from V and 5 bases from J, the junction contained 9 bases not matched to a gene. The CDR3 sequence is CASSGGQGSGYGYTF. The CDR3 DNA reads TGTGCCAGCAGTGGGGGACAGGGATCGGGATATGGCTACACCTTC.

This clonotype was counted a few times. As an off-target read in a library built for alpha chains, this beta chain has a frequency of little significance. The V gene is TRBV28, the J gene TRBJ2-1, with TRBD2 identical over 13 bases. Germline V gives CDR1 MDHEN, CDR2 SYDVKM. V lost 5 bases and J lost 1; bases outside the gene matches: 14. The CDR3 spans 20 residues. CDR3 loop: CASSPGLAGDPEKSYNEQFF. The CDR3, as DNA: TGTGCCAGCAGTCCCGGACTAGCGGGGGACCCTGAGAAGTCCTACAATGAGCAGTTCTTC.

The sample holds many counts of this clonotype. This beta chain is a stray read from a library made for alpha chains; its abundance is not meaningful. Here the CDR3 reads CSADRGGETQYF. Here the CDR3 DNA reads TGCAGCGCTGACAGGGGCGGGGAGACCCAGTACTTC. V gene TRBV29-1 combines with J gene TRBJ2-5, with TRBD1 identical over 8 bases. Germline V lookup: CDR1 SQVTM, CDR2 ANQGSEA. J was trimmed by 5 bases and V by 7 bases; bases with no gene match: 6. The CDR3 runs 12 residues.

Worth noting for this clonotype: A read error may produce the germline difference seen at one junction end. This beta chain represents an off-target read in a library built for alpha chains; its size is of limited meaning. J is TRBJ1-3 and V is TRBV7-7; 7 bases are a match to TRBD1. The CDR3 is 13 amino acids. From germline, CDR1 is SSHAT and CDR2 FNYEAQ (reference sequence). CDR3 region: CASSSGTENTIYF. The CDR3 nucleotides are TGTGCTAGCAGCTCCGGGACAGAAAACACCATATATTTT.

Concerning this clonotype: Within a library made for alpha chains, this beta chain is off target, and its count is uninformative. CDR3 sequence (DNA): TGTGCCTGGAGCCATAGCGGGCTCTCTGGAAACACCATATATTTT. Translation: CAWSHSGLSGNTIYF. The rearrangement links TRBV30 to TRBJ1-3; D ambiguous. Per germline, CDR1 GTSNPN and CDR2 SVGIG (reference sequence). V lost 3 bases, J lost 0 bases, and 12 bases lay in between. The CDR3 runs 15 residues.

The table lists this clonotype with many counts. This beta chain was picked up by a library intended for alpha chains and is off target, so its count carries little meaning. The chain joins TRBV7-2 to TRBJ1-5; D gene ambiguous. Trimming removed 5 bases at V and 3 bases at J, with 8 bases between. CDR1 SGHTA and CDR2 FQGNSA come from the germline V gene. The CDR3 loop spans 13 amino acids. CDR3 sequence reads: CASSPKLNQPQHF. The CDR3 bases are TGTGCCAGCAGCCCCAAACTCAATCAGCCCCAGCATTTT. Full variable domain (remainder filled in from reference TRBV7-2 and TRBJ1-5): GAGVSQSPSNKVTEKGKDVELRCDPISGHTALYWYRQSLGQGLEFLIYFQGNSAPDKSGLPSDRFSAERTGGSVSTLTIQRTQQEDSAVYLCASSPKLNQPQHFGDGTRLSIL.

There are many counts of this clonotype. Little can be read into the size of this beta chain, an off-target read in a library designed for alpha chains. The rearrangement links TRBV5-1 to TRBJ2-2; maybe TRBD1 (6 bases). V lost 4 bases and J lost 5, with 12 bases in between. The germline gives CDR1 SGHRS, CDR2 YFSETQ. The CDR3 runs 14 residues. The CDR3 loop is CASSDTGSTGELFF. The CDR3 DNA reads as TGCGCCAGCAGCGACACAGGGAGTACCGGGGAGCTGTTTTTT.